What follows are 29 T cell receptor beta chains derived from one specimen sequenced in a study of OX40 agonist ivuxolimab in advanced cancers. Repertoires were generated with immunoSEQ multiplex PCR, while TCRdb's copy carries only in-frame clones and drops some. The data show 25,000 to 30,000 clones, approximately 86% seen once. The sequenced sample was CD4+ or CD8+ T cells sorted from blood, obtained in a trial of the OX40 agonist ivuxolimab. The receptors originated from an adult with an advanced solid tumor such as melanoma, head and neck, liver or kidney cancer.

CDR3 in DNA: TGTGCCACCAGCAGAGACCGGGGGGCGGGGAGCGAGCAGTACTTC. Amino acids: CATSRDRGAGSEQYF. The rearrangement joins TRBV15 to TRBJ2-7; TRBD2 is a possible D gene (7 bases). Germline V CDR1 and CDR2: LNHNV, YYDKDF (reference sequence). The CDR3 is 15 residues long. V was cut by 0 bases and J by 6 bases, with 15 bases left in between.

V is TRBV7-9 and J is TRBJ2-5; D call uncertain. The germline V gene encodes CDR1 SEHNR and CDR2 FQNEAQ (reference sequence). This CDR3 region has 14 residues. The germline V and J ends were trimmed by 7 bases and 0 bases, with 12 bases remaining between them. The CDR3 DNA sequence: TGTGCCAGCACCGCATGGGCCGACCAAGAGACCCAGTACTTC. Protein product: CASTAWADQETQYF.

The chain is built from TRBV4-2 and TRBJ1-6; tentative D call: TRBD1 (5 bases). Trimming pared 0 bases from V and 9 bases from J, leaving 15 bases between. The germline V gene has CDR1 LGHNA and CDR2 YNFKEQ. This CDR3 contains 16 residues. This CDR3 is CASSQDAGGGFSPLHF. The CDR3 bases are TGTGCCAGCAGCCAAGATGCCGGGGGTGGGTTTTCACCCCTCCACTTT.

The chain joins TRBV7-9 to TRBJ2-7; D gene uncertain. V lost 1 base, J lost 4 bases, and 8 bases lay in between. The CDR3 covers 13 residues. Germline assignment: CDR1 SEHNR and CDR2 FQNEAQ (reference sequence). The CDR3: CASSLEWRYEQYF. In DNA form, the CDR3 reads TGTGCCAGCAGCTTAGAGTGGCGTTACGAGCAGTACTTC. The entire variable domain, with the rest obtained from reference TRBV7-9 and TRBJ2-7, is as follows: DTGVSQNPRHKITKRGQNVTFRCDPISEHNRLYWYRQTLGQGPEFLTYFQNEAQLEKSRLLSDRFSAERPKGSFSTLEIQRTEQGDSAMYLCASSLEWRYEQYFGPGTRLTVT.

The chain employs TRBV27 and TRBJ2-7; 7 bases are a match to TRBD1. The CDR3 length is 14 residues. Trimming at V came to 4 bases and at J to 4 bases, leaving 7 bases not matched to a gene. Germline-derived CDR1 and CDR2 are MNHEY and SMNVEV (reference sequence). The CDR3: CASSSGQRRYEQYF. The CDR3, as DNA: TGTGCCAGCAGTTCGGGACAGCGCCGGTACGAGCAGTACTTC.

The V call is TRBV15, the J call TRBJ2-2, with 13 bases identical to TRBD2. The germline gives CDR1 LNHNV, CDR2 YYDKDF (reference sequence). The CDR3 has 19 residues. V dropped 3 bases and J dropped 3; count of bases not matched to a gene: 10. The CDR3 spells CATSSQPGLAGYHTGELFF. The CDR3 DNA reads TGTGCCACCAGCAGCCAGCCGGGACTAGCGGGGTATCACACCGGGGAGCTGTTTTTT.

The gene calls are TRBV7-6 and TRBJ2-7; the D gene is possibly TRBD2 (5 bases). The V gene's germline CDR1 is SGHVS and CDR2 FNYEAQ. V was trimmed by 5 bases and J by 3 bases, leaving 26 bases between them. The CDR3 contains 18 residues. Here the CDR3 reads CASSQRIVAAGGFYEQYF. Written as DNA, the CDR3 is TGTGCCAGCAGCCAGCGTATAGTGGCGGCGGGCGGGTTCTACGAGCAGTACTTC.

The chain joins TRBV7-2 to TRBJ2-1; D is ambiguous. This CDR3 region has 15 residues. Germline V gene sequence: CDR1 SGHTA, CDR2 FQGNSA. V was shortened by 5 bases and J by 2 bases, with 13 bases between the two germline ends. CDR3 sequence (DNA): TGTGCCAGCAGCCAACGGGTAGACACCTACAATGAGCAGTTCTTC. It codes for CASSQRVDTYNEQFF. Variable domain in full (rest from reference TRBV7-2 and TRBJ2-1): GAGVSQSPSNKVTEKGKDVELRCDPISGHTALYWYRQSLGQGLEFLIYFQGNSAPDKSGLPSDRFSAERTGGSVSTLTIQRTQQEDSAVYLCASSQRVDTYNEQFFGPGTRLTVL.

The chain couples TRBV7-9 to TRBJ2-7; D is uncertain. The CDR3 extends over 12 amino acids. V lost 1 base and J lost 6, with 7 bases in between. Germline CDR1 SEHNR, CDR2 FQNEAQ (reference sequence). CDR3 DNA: TGTGCCAGCAGCTTAGGACTCGGCGAGCAGTACTTC. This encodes CASSLGLGEQYF.

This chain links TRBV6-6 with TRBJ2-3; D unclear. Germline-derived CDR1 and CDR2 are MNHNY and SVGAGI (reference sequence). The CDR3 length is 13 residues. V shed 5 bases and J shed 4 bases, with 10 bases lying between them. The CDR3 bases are TGTGCCAGCAGTGTTATGCTCCCAGATACGCAGTATTTT. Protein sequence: CASSVMLPDTQYF.

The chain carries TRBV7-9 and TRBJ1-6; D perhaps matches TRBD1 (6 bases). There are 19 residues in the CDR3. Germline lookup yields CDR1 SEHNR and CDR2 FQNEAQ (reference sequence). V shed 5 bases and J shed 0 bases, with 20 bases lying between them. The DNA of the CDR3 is TGTGCCAGCAGCCCCGAGACTTCGGACAGATCCTCCTATAATTCACCCCTCCACTTT. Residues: CASSPETSDRSSYNSPLHF.

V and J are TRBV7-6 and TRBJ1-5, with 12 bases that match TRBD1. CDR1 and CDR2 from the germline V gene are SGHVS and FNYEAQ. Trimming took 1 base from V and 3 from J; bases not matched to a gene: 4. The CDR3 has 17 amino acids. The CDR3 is CASSLGDRGPYNQPQHF. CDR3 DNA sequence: TGTGCCAGCAGCTTAGGGGACAGGGGGCCTTACAATCAGCCCCAGCATTTT.

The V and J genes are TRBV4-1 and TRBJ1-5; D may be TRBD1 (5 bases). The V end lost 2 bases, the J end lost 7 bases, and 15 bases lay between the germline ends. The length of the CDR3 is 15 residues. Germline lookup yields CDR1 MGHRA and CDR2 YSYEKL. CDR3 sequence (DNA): TGCGCCAGCAGCCAAAGTGAAACAGGTGGGCAGCCCCAGCATTTT. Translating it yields CASSQSETGGQPQHF.

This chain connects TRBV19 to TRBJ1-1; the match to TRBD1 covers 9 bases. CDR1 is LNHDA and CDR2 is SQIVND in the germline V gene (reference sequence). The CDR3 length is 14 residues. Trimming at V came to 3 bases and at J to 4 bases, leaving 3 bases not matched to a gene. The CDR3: CASSIRDRVTEAFF. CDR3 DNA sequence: TGTGCCAGTAGTATCCGGGACAGGGTCACTGAAGCTTTCTTT.

The CDR3 DNA reads TGTGCCAGCAGTGAACAAAGGCAGGTGCCCGATGAAAAACTGTTTTTT. It specifies CASSEQRQVPDEKLFF. This chain links TRBV2 with TRBJ1-4; D ambiguous. Trimming shortened V by 2 bases and J by 6 bases, and 16 bases separated the two germline ends. The CDR3 length is 16 residues. Germline CDR1 is SNHLY and CDR2 is FYNNEI.

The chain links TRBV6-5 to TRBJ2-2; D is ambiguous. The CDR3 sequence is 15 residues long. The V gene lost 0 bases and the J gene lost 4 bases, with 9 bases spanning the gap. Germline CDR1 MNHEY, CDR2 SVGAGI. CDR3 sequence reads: CASSYSTEITGELFF. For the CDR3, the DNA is TGTGCCAGCAGTTACTCGACGGAGATCACCGGGGAGCTGTTTTTT.

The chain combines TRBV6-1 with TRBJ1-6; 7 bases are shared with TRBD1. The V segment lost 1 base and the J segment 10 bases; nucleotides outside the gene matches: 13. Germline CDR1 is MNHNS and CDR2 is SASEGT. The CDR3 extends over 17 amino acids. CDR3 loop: CASSEGRGQVPRSPLHF. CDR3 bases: TGTGCCAGCAGTGAAGGGAGGGGGCAGGTCCCAAGGTCACCCCTCCACTTT.

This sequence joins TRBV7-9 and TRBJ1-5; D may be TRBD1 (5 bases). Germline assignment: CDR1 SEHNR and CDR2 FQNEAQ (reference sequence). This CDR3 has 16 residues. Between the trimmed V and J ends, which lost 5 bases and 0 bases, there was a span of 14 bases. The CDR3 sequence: CASSPDSDYSNQPQHF. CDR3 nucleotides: TGTGCCAGCAGCCCAGACAGCGACTATAGCAATCAGCCCCAGCATTTT.

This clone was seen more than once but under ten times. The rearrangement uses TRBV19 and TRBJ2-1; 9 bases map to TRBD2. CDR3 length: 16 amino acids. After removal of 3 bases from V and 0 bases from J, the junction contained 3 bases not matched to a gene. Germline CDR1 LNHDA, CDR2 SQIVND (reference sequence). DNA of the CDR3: TGTGCCAGTAGTATCGATAGCGGGAGCTCCTACAATGAGCAGTTCTTC. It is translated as CASSIDSGSSYNEQFF.

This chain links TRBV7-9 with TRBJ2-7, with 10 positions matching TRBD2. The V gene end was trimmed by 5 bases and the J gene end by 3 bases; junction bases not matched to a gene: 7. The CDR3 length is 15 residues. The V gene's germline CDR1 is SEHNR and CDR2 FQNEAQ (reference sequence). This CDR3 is CASSPDSSGSYEQYF. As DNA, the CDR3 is TGTGCCAGCAGCCCCGACTCTAGCGGGAGCTACGAGCAGTACTTC.

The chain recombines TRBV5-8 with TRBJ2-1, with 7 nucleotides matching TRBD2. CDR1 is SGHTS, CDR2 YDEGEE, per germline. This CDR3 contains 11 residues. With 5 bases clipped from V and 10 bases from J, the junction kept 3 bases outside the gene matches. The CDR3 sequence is CASRWDYEQFF. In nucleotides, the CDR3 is TGTGCCAGCAGGTGGGACTACGAGCAGTTCTTC.

CDR3: CASSLYPGGRTSTDTQYF. The DNA for the CDR3 is TGTGCCAGCAGTTTATACCCCGGCGGGAGGACTAGCACAGATACGCAGTATTTT. The chain recombines TRBV27 with TRBJ2-3, with 8 bases identical to TRBD2. Per the germline V gene, CDR1 is MNHEY and CDR2 is SMNVEV (reference sequence). This CDR3 is 18 amino acids long. The trim removed 1 base at V and 0 bases at J, leaving 9 bases unmatched.

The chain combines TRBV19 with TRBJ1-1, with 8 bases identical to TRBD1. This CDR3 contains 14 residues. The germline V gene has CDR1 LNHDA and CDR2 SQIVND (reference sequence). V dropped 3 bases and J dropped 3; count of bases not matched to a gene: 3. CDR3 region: CASSIRTGYTEAFF. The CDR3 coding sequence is TGTGCCAGTAGTATTAGGACAGGGTACACTGAAGCTTTCTTT.

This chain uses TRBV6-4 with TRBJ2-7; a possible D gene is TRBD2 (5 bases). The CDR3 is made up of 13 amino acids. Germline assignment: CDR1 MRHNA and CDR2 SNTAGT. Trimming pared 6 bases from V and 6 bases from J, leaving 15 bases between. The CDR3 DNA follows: TGTGCCAGCAGCTCGCCCGGGGTCGCCGAGCAGTACTTC. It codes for CASSSPGVAEQYF.

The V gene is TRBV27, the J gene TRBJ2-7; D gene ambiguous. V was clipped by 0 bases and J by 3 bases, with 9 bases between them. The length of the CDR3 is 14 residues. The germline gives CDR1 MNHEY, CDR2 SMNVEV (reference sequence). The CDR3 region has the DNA TGTGCCAGCAGTTTATCAAACAACCTCTACGAGCAGTACTTC. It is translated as CASSLSNNLYEQYF.

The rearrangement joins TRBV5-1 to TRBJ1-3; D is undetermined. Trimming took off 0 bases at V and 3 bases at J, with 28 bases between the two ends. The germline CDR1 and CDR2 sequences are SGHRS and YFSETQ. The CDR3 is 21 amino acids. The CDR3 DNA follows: TGCGCCAGCAGCTTGGCCGATAATCCGACCTTAGGAGGCCTTCGTGGAAACACCATATATTTT. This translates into CASSLADNPTLGGLRGNTIYF.

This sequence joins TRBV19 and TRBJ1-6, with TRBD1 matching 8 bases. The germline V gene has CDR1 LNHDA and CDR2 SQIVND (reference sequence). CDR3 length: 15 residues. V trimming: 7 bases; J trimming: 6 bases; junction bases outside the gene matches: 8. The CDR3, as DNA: TGTGCCAGTAAAGAAGGACAGGGAGGTAATTCACCCCTCCACTTT. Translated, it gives CASKEGQGGNSPLHF.

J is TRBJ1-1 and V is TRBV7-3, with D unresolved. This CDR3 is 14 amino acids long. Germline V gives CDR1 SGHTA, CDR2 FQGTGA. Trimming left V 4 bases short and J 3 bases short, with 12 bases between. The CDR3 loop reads CASSSVGRDTEAFF. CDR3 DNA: TGTGCCAGCAGCTCCGTCGGCCGTGACACTGAAGCTTTCTTT.

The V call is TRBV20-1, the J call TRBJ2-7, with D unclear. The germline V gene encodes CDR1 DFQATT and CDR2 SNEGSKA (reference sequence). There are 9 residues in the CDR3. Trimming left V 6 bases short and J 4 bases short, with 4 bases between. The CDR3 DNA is TGCAGTGCCTCTTACGAGCAGTACTTC. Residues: CSASYEQYF.